The source of this TCR beta chain is a study of blood T cell repertoires in COVID-19. Original processing methods: Estimation of nucleated cell counts was performed using reference gene primer amplification. Sequencing used immunoSEQ multiplex PCR; TCRdb keeps in-frame clones, though not all of them. D and trimming come from the DNA, and the V and J calls and clone size come from that table. The sample carries about 200,000 clones, more than 75% recorded once. The CDR3 runs to 13 residues. Germline CDR1 is SGHTA and CDR2 is FQGTGA. The trim removed 5 bases at V and 5 bases at J, leaving 3 bases unmatched. Seattle patients were enrolled while actively infected and followed longitudinally.

The sequence came from a person between 65 and 80 years old with COVID-19, enrolled during active disease. This chain joins TRBV7-3 and TRBJ2-5, with TRBD1 identical over 9 bases. The sequencing input was peripheral blood. The CDR3 region is CASSKTGGETQYF. The CDR3 nucleotides read TGTGCCAGCAGCAAGACAGGGGGGGAGACCCAGTACTTC.